This record looks at one T cell receptor (beta chain) sequence and its context. The table lists this clone with a count of one. The antigen it recognizes is unknown. Per-nucleotide qualities are absent, and no much larger clonotype sits a single base away. These data originate in a study of beta chain features in type 1 diabetes listed by TCRdb under 2018. About the study as a whole: Mean age, gender distribution, total cell number and subset yield did not differ between patients and healthy donors. Regulatory and stem cell-like memory subsets were obtained from only 8 patients and roughly eight healthy donors, while naive and central memory subsets were obtained from all 30 or so donors. A total of roughly 110 million sorted cells were examined across all samples, and the number of cells per subset was strongly correlated with RNA yield. In the study, TCRB repertoires of sorted circulating CD4+ T cell subsets from recently diagnosed type 1 diabetes patients were compared with those of matched healthy donors. Overall results and qualifications from the work: Because cDNA was sequenced instead of genomic DNA, highly expressing activated cells could be over-represented, though the groups showed no difference in activation or CD3 levels. At VDJ recombination sites, type 1 diabetes patients had fewer insertions and more deleted nucleotides, which implies abnormalities in thymic rearrangement. Type 1 diabetes patients showed a moderate but significant shortening of TCRB CDR3 length in all four CD4+ subsets. Naive, central memory and regulatory TCRB repertoires appeared more similar among patients than among healthy donors. Because the HLA sub-analyses included only small numbers of individuals, any influence of HLA type on TCRB rearrangement was left unresolved. PCR might favor shorter templates, but patient and control samples were amplified and corrected together, so any skew would affect both groups equally.

From each donor, a single peripheral blood sample of about 100 mL on average was drawn into heparinised tubes. Naive, central memory, regulatory and stem cell-like memory CD4+ T cells were sorted on a BD FACSAria II using a panel including CD45RO, CCR7, CD25, CD127, CD95 and CD27. A purity above 95% was achieved for all sorted populations. PBMCs were isolated right away by Lymphoprep density gradient centrifugation and were stained directly, without culture. So that batch effects would be minimized, each experiment stained and sorted samples in pairs, pairing one healthy donor with one patient. The entire isolated RNA was reverse transcribed using the High Capacity cDNA Reverse Transcription Kit, and thus expressed TCRB transcripts were sequenced. Deep immunoSEQ sequencing was applied to naive, central memory and regulatory T cell samples, giving an average of roughly 3.3 million total reads per sample. Sorted cells were lysed in RLT buffer and RNA was extracted with DNase-treated RNeasy Micro or Mini kits, depending on cell number. To prevent cross-contamination, every cell subset was processed on its own, while patient and healthy donor samples were processed together. Using the immunoSEQ multiplex PCR, TCRB sequences were amplified from cDNA into 87-bp fragments spanning the CDR3 region. Sequencing of the amplicons was done on the Illumina HiSeq platform. Turning to the authors' computational methods: PCR bias was corrected computationally using synthetic template baselines, and reads within Hamming distance 2 were collapsed, with unmergeable singletons discarded. By aligning reads against IMGT, V, D and J genes, CDR3 length, and insertions or deletions at six rearrangement sites were assigned. Within each subset, clonotype counts were normalized to sorted cell number, and only after that were true diversity and Gini coefficients computed with the tcR R package. Repertoire sharing was quantified using the overlap coefficient calculated on TCRB nucleotide sequences. As a proxy for the pre-selection repertoire, out-of-frame TCRB sequences from naive cells were analyzed. The source is immuneACCESS, and TCRdb retained only in-frame sequences with V and J called. Part of the clones is not carried over; for the studies checked, unresolved V genes explain less than half of this, and the remainder is unexplained. V and J calls and clone size are given by that table; D and trimming were obtained from the DNA. Counted in this sample were 810,000 or so clones; around a sixth of them appeared once. The top ten clonotypes cover 0.02% to 0.025% of the sample.

According to the germline V gene, CDR1 reads SGHRS and CDR2 reads YFSETQ. Trimming costs V 1 base and J 8 bases, and their ends lie 16 bases apart. Measured from the cysteine to the phenylalanine, the CDR3 is 15 residues long. Only CDR3 DNA remains: 45 bases, in frame from the first base. The receptor's source is a woman between 18 and 29 years old in good health. The specimen was naive CD4+ T cells from blood. The cell subset or site label corresponds to: true naive CD4+ T cells. Recombination linked TRBV5-1 to TRBJ1-3; there is no confident call for the D gene. In nucleotide form, the sequence is TGCGCCAGCAGCTTGCGGGGAGCGTCCTTGGACACCATATATTTT. This gives the protein CASSLRGASLDTIYF. This CDR3, with the reference TRBV5-1 and TRBJ1-3 proteins standing in past its ends, gives the full variable domain KAGVTQTPRYLIKTRGQQVTLSCSPISGHRSVSWYQQTPGQGLQFLFEYFSETQRNKGNFPGRFSGRQFSNSRSEMNVSTLELGDSALYLCASSLRGASLDTIYFGEGSWLTVV.